This T cell receptor beta chain is drawn from a study of control samples from healthy donors and cancer patients. Sequencing was performed with immunoSEQ multiplex PCR; in TCRdb, only in-frame clones are kept and a portion is missing. The table shows 100,000 to 150,000 clones, with roughly 90% occurring only once. The germline CDR1 and CDR2 sequences are GTSNPN and SVGIG (reference sequence). This CDR3 is built from 16 residues. V was shortened by 0 bases and J by 6 bases, with 18 bases between the two germline ends. The sequenced material came from blood. The chain carries TRBV30 and TRBJ1-3; TRBD1 might be the D (5 bases). The clonotype was recovered from a woman aged 50 to 65 in good health. CDR3 in amino acids: CAWSVWGTGRENTIYF. CDR3 sequence (DNA): TGTGCCTGGAGTGTATGGGGGACCGGGAGGGAAAACACCATATATTTT.